In this sample, the clone carrying this T cell receptor beta chain turned up many times. Its target is not known. The data are from a study of neurological immune-mediated disorders. Study-wide results and limits: No CDR3 amino acid sequences were shared by expanded clones across subjects, suggesting private repertoires in all groups.

V trimming: 4 bases; J trimming: 8 bases; junction bases outside the gene matches: 7. Germline CDR1 is SQVTM and CDR2 is ANQGSEA. The CDR3 covers 12 residues. The time point here: longitudinal time-point 2. In TCRdb, the 5' RACE reads were re-called with MiXCR into one record per CDR3 protein. The table lists 84,000 or so distinct CDR3 sequences, around 14% of them singletons. This chain joins TRBV29-1 and TRBJ1-1; 7 bases agree with TRBD1. The clonotype was recovered from a female donor with HTLV-1-associated myelopathy (HAM/TSP). The sequenced material came from PBMCs. The CDR3 spells CSVASGGREAFF. The CDR3 coding sequence is TGCAGCGTTGCCTCAGGGGGACGAGAAGCTTTCTTT. Combining the CDR3 with reference TRBV29-1 and TRBJ1-1 gives the whole variable domain SAVISQKPSRDICQRGTSLTIQCQVDSQVTMMFWYRQQPGQSLTLIATANQGSEATYESGFVIDKFPISRPNLTFSTLTVSNMSPEDSSIYLCSVASGGREAFFGQGTRLTVV.